Presented here are 3 T cell receptor beta chains from one specimen sequenced in a study of cytomegalovirus exposure and HLA in healthy donors. The PCR had 60 Vbeta and 13 Jbeta primers. Measured with immunoSEQ multiplex PCR; TCRdb has only the in-frame clones, and not every one. The table records under 95,000 clones, around 79% of them present only once. Input material: PBMCs. These receptors were collected from a woman in her thirties or forties in good health and CMV-seropositive.

The genes are TRBV28 and TRBJ2-7, with a weak D call TRBD1 (5 bases). Trimming removed 5 bases at V and 5 bases at J, with 19 bases between. The CDR3 has 15 residues. In germline, CDR1 is MDHEN, CDR2 SYDVKM. CDR3 bases: TGTGCCAGCAGTGCGACTGGCCAGGGTTCCCACGAGCAGTACTTC. Residues: CASSATGQGSHEQYF. The full variable domain, its missing parts supplied by reference TRBV28 and TRBJ2-7, is DVKVTQSSRYLVKRTGEKVFLECVQDMDHENMFWYRQDPGLGLRLIYFSYDVKMKEKGDIPEGYSVSREKKERFSLILESASTNQTSMYLCASSATGQGSHEQYFGPGTRLTVT.

The J gene is TRBJ2-7, the V gene TRBV19; possible D gene TRBD1, 6 bases. Germline V gene data show CDR1 as LNHDA and CDR2 as SQIVND (reference sequence). The CDR3 consists of 15 residues. Trimming stripped 3 bases from V and 3 bases from J, with 15 bases between. The CDR3 coding sequence is TGTGCCAGTAGTATGGGCCAGGGACATTTCTACGAGCAGTACTTC. Amino acid sequence: CASSMGQGHFYEQYF.

The genes are TRBV2 and TRBJ2-7, with 9 nucleotides matching TRBD2. Germline CDR1 is SNHLY and CDR2 is FYNNEI. J was trimmed by 4 bases and V by 7 bases; bases with no gene match: 8. The length of the CDR3 is 14 residues. DNA of the CDR3: TGTGCCAGCATGCCTAGCGGGGCCGCTTACGAGCAGTACTTC. This translates into CASMPSGAAYEQYF.